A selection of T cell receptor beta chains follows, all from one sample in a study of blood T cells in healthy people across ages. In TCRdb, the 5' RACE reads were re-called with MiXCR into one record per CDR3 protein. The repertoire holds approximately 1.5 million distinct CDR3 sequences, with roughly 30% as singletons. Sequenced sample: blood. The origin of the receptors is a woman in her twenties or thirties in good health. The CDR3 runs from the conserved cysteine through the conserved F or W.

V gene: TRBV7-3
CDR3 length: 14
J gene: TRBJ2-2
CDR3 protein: CASSPRPNTGELFF

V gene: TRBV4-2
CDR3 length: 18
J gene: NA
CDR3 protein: CASSQVPSGGEGRETQYF

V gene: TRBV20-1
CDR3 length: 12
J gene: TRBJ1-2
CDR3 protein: CSARQGPGGYTF

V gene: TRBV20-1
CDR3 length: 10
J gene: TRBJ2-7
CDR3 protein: CSAAPYEQYF

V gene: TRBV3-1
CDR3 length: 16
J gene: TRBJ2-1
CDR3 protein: CASSQTGTSGLDEQFF

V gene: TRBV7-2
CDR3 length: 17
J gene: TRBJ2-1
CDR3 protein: CASSLMGRGGQFDEQFF

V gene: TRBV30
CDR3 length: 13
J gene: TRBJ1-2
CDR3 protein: CAWSVGQGDGYTF

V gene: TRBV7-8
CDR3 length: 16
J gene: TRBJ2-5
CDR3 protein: CASSRSGRGRQETQYF

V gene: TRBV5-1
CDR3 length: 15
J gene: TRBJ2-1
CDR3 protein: CASSSGTGTYNEQFF

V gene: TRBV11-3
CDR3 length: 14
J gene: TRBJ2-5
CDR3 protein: CASSRDGGQETQYF

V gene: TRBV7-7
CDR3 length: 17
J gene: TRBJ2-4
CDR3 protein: CASSRQRGQRDKNIQYF

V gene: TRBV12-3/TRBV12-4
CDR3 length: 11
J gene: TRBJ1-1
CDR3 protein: CASSKGTEAFF

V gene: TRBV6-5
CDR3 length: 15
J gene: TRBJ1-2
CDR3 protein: CASSYSIREGYGYTF

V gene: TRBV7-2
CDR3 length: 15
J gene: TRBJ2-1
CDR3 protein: CASSLRGLAGSEQFF

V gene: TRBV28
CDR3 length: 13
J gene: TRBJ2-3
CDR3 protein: CASSPSNTDTQYF

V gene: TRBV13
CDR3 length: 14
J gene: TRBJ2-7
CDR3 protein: CASSPGTEPYEQCF

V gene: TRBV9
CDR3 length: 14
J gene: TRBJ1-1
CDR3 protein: CASSVGGGGTEAFF

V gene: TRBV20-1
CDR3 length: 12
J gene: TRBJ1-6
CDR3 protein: CSAKTGNSPLHF

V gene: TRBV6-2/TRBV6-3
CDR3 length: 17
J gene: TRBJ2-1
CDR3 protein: CASSYSRGRAYGNEQFF

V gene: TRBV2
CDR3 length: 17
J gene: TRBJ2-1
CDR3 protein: CASTGLAGGLSYNERFF

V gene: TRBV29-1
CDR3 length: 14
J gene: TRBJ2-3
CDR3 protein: CSVVPSGDTDTQYF

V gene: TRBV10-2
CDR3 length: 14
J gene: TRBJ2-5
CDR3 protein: CASSEAGTKETQYF

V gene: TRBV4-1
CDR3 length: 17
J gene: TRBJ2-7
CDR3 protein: CANSQDPRTGYPYEQYF

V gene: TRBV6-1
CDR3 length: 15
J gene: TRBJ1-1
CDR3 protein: CASSEARTLYTEAFF

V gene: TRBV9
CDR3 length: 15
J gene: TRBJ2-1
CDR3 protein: CASSQLAGGSYEQFF

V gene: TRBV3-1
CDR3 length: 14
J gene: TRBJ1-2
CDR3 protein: CASSQEDSSYDYTF

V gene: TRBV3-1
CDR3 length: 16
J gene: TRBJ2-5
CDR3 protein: CASSLGSGMAQETQYF

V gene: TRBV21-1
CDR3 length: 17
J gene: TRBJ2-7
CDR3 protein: CASGLKGTQGSVNEQYF

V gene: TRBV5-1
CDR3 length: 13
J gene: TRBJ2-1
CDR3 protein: CASSTGHSNEQFF

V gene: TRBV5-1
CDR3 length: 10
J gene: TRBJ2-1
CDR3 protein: CASSFGLKFF

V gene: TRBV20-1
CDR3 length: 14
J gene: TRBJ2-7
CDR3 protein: CSARYPGRTKEQYF

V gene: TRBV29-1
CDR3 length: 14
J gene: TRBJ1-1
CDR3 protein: CSVSNNAHNTEAFF

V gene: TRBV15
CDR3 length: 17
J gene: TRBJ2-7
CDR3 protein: CATSRDWTSGTTYEQYF

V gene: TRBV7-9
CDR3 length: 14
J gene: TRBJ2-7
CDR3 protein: CASDPGRGAYEQYF

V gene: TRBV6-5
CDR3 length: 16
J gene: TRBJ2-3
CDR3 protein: CASRPGLAGEEDTQYF

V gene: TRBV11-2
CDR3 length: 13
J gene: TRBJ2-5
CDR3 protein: CASSFSGGGTQYF

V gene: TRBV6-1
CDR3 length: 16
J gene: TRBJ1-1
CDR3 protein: CASSEGRLLRDSGAFF

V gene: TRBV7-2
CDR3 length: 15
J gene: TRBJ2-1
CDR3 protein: CASSLAALAANEQFF

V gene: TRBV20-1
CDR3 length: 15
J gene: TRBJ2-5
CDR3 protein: CSARPPMGGTYGQYF

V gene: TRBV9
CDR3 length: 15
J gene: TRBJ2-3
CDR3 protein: CASSPQRARTDTQYF

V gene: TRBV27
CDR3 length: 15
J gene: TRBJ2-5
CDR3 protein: CASSLSRGAPETQYF

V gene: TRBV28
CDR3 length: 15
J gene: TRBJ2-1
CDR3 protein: CASDSGRGLYNEQFF

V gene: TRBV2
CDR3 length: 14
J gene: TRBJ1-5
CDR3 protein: CASRPGRGNQPQHF

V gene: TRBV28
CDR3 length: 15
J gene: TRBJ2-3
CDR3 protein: CASSSRGRGADTQYF

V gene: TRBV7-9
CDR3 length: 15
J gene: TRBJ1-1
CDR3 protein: CASSLAGLLVDEAFF

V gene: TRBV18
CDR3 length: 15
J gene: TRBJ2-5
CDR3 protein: CASSPVEGQGETQYF